These 8 T cell receptor beta chains originate from one sample sequenced in a study of siplizumab effects on memory and regulatory T cells. The data were produced by immunoSEQ multiplex PCR, yet TCRdb's version contains in-frame clones alone and is incomplete. Of 70,000 to 90,000 clones listed, around 93% are singletons. The sequenced material came from CD8+ T cells sorted from blood. The receptors come from a human donor in good health.

The genes are TRBV9 and TRBJ1-2; the match to TRBD1 covers 10 bases. The CDR3 is made up of 18 amino acids. V trimming: 3 bases; J trimming: 2 bases; junction bases outside the gene matches: 13. Germline V gene lookup returns CDR1 SGDLS and CDR2 YYNGEE. The CDR3 is CASSGYGTGDWTNYGYTF. In nucleotides, the CDR3 is TGTGCCAGCAGCGGATACGGGACAGGGGATTGGACCAACTATGGCTACACCTTC.

The CDR3 reads CASSGLGTGAFDEAFF. The DNA of the CDR3 is TGTGCCAGCAGTGGATTAGGGACAGGGGCGTTTGATGAAGCTTTCTTT. The chain has TRBV6-1 and TRBJ1-1, with 10 bases that match TRBD1. Germline V lookup: CDR1 MNHNS, CDR2 SASEGT. This CDR3 comprises 16 residues. V gave up 4 bases and J gave up 7 bases; unmatched junction bases: 12.

With regard to this clone: Other DNA sequences from this sample encode an identical CDR3 as well. V is TRBV9 and J is TRBJ2-7; no firm D call. The CDR3 has 12 residues. Germline V gene lookup returns CDR1 SGDLS and CDR2 YYNGEE. Trimming removed 2 bases from V and 6 bases from J, with 9 bases in between. As DNA, the CDR3 is TGTGCCAGCAGCGTGGGCGCCGGCGAGCAGTACTTC. This sequence encodes CASSVGAGEQYF.

CDR3 protein: CASSQDRGLHYGYTF. In DNA, the CDR3 is TGTGCCAGCAGCCAGGACAGGGGGCTTCACTATGGCTACACCTTC. The chain recombines TRBV7-2 with TRBJ1-2; 11 bases fit TRBD1. Germline trimming cut 5 bases from V and 3 bases from J; bases unmatched to any gene: 5. The CDR3 loop spans 15 amino acids. CDR1 is SGHTA and CDR2 is FQGNSA in the germline V gene.

The chain uses TRBV9 and TRBJ2-3; D gene unclear. V lost 0 bases and J 3 bases, leaving 5 bases between the germline ends. Germline V gene lookup returns CDR1 SGDLS and CDR2 YYNGEE. The CDR3 covers 13 residues. DNA of the CDR3: TGTGCCAGCAGCGTAGCTACGACAGATACGCAGTATTTT. Amino acids: CASSVATTDTQYF.

This chain uses TRBV6-4 with TRBJ2-3; TRBD2 matches 10 bases. J gave up 8 bases and V 4 bases, and 6 bases lay outside the gene matches. The germline gives CDR1 MRHNA, CDR2 SNTAGT. There are 14 residues in the CDR3. The CDR3 DNA reads TGTGCCAGCAGTGGGCTAGCGGGGGACCCTACGCAGTATTTT. This codes for CASSGLAGDPTQYF.

This clone appeared a single time. The rearrangement joins TRBV13 to TRBJ2-7; 9 bases map to TRBD2. This CDR3 comprises 14 residues. V lost 6 bases to trimming and J lost 1 base; unmatched junction nucleotides: 4. Germline loops: CDR1 PRHDT, CDR2 FYEKMQ (reference sequence). The CDR3 loop reads CASRQRGASYEQYF. For the CDR3, the DNA is TGTGCCAGCAGACAGCGGGGGGCTTCCTACGAGCAGTACTTC. The full variable domain, completed using reference TRBV13 and TRBJ2-7, is AAGVIQSPRHLIKEKRETATLKCYPIPRHDTVYWYQQGPGQDPQFLISFYEKMQSDKGSIPDRFSAQQFSDYHSELNMSSLELGDSALYFCASRQRGASYEQYFGPGTRLTVT.

The genes are TRBV18 and TRBJ2-1; D ambiguous. Germline CDR1 KGHSH, CDR2 LQKENI. V was cut by 4 bases and J by 0 bases, with 10 bases left in between. The CDR3 loop spans 15 amino acids. The CDR3 spells CASSLDLSSYNEQFF. The CDR3 DNA reads as TGTGCCAGCTCACTAGACTTGAGCTCCTACAATGAGCAGTTCTTC.